This record looks at one T cell receptor (beta chain) sequence and its context. The target antigen is unknown. Using immunoSEQ multiplex PCR, the repertoire was profiled, and TCRdb retains in-frame clones only, with some absent. The sample includes some 300,000 clones, 80% seen only once; the top ten take 5.5% to 8%. Germline V gene data show CDR1 as SGHVS and CDR2 as FNYEAQ. V lost 5 bases to trimming and J lost 3 bases, with 4 bases between them. The CDR3 spans 12 residues. This entry comes from a study of cytotoxic CD8 clonotypes in ibrutinib-treated CLL. Background on the study: Recorded responses included approximately 25 partial and 2 complete; following median around 68 months, roughly 15 stayed remitted and roughly twelve progressed. Samples averaged about 260,000 productive templates and 90,000 to 100,000 productive rearrangements. Notes on the study in general: At progression, clonality fell back toward baseline after rising at ibrutinib response. Among the clonotypes, public ones were uncommon and contracted or held stable on treatment.

Sequencing was performed on PBMCs, taken before ibrutinib treatment. The chain is built from TRBV7-6 and TRBJ1-4; D gene ambiguous. The origin of this receptor is a human donor with chronic lymphocytic leukemia. The CDR3 reads CASSPANEKLFF. The CDR3 nucleotides read TGTGCCAGCAGCCCAGCTAATGAAAAACTGTTTTTT.